This is a list of T cell receptor beta chains from one sample in a study of ipilimumab plus nivolumab after autologous stem cell transplantation. Sequencing was performed with immunoSEQ multiplex PCR; in TCRdb, only in-frame clones are kept and a portion is missing. The table has about 17,000 clones, roughly 80% seen once. Source: PBMCs, taken in a trial of ipilimumab plus nivolumab as post-transplant consolidation. The source of these receptors is a male donor with diffuse large B-cell lymphoma. The CDR3 runs from the conserved cysteine through the conserved F or W. D genes are given only for firm matches. Rows give clone size only sometimes, using once, few, many, or a class for an expanded clone.

TRBJ1-3	.	.	TRBV7-8	12	TGTGCCAGCAGCTTCGGGGGAAACACCATATATTTT	CASSFGGNTIYF
TRBJ2-5	.	.	TRBV13	12	TGTGCCAGCAGCTTGTCCGGGGCCACCCAGTACTTC	CASSLSGATQYF
TRBJ2-7	TRBD1	.	TRBV6-5	13	TGTGCCAGCAGTACCGGGACAGACTACGAGCAGTACTTC	CASSTGTDYEQYF
TRBJ2-2	TRBD2	.	TRBV5-1	16	TGCGCCAGCAGCCTCCTAGCGGGGGGCGGCACCGGGGAGCTGTTTTTT	CASSLLAGGGTGELFF
TRBJ1-6	.	.	TRBV7-2	17	TGTGCCAGCAGCTTGATGGGGGTTAGCTCCTATAATTCACCCCTCCACTTT	CASSLMGVSSYNSPLHF
TRBJ2-2	.	.	TRBV4-1	15	TGCGCCAGCAGCCAAGAGGGCTACTCCACCGGGGAGCTGTTTTTT	CASSQEGYSTGELFF
TRBJ2-3	.	.	TRBV6-1	14	TGTGCCAGCAAGGTGGGACACCCTGCCGATACGCAGTATTTT	CASKVGHPADTQYF
TRBJ2-7	TRBD1	.	TRBV13	14	TGTGCCAGCAGCTTAGTGGGACAGGGTTACGAGCAGTACTTC	CASSLVGQGYEQYF
TRBJ2-1	TRBD1	.	TRBV5-1	16	TGCGCCAGCAGCGCAACAGGGGGCCAGGCCTACAATGAGCAGTTCTTC	CASSATGGQAYNEQFF
TRBJ2-3	.	.	TRBV29-1	12	TGCAGCGTTGAATCGGGCACAGATACGCAGTATTTT	CSVESGTDTQYF
TRBJ2-7	.	.	TRBV19	14	TGTGCCAGTAGTGTCCACAGGTCGACCTACGAGCAGTACTTC	CASSVHRSTYEQYF
TRBJ2-3	TRBD2	medium-sized	TRBV10-3	16	TGTGCCATCAGTGAAGTAGCGGGGGAGTCCACAGATACGCAGTATTTT	CAISEVAGESTDTQYF
TRBJ2-1	TRBD1	.	TRBV7-2	15	TGTGCCAGCAGCTTACAGGGACAGGGGTTGGGTGAGCAGTTCTTC	CASSLQGQGLGEQFF
TRBJ2-5	TRBD1	few	TRBV27	13	TGTGCCAGCAGTCCCGAGGGGGCTGAGACCCAGTACTTC	CASSPEGAETQYF
TRBJ1-5	.	.	TRBV15	16	TGTGCCACCAGCAGAGGCAGAGGGACCCCGGGAGAGCCCCAGCATTTT	CATSRGRGTPGEPQHF
TRBJ2-7	TRBD1	.	TRBV6-4	16	TGTGCCAGCAGTGACGCCCAATGGGACAGGGTTTGCGAGCAGTACTTC	CASSDAQWDRVCEQYF
TRBJ1-2	.	few	TRBV6-1	13	TGTGCCAGCAGTATCGGCCAGATCTATGGCTACACCTTC	CASSIGQIYGYTF
TRBJ2-1	TRBD2	.	TRBV7-3	15	TGTGCCAGCAGCTCCGGACTAGCGGGGGGGCCGGAGCAGTTCTTC	CASSSGLAGGPEQFF
TRBJ2-3	.	once	TRBV7-8	13	TGTGCCAGCAGTTCCGGAAAGCCAGATACGCAGTATTTT	CASSSGKPDTQYF
TRBJ2-5	TRBD2	.	TRBV4-1	15	TGCGCCAGCAGCCAAGGGGCTAGCGGCGCGGAGACCCAGTACTTC	CASSQGASGAETQYF
TRBJ2-5	TRBD1	.	TRBV5-8	14	TGTGCCAGCAGCCCCCGGACAGGCGGAGAGACCCAGTACTTC	CASSPRTGGETQYF
TRBJ1-4	.	.	TRBV2	13	TGTGCCAGCAGTGTGGGGTACGACGAAAAACTGTTTTTT	CASSVGYDEKLFF
TRBJ2-6	.	.	TRBV2	15	TGTGCCAGTGCTACAGCGAGCTCTGGGGCCAACGTCCTGACTTTC	CASATASSGANVLTF
TRBJ2-1	.	.	TRBV19	16	TGTGCCAGTAGTAACTGGCAGGGAAACTCCTACAATGAGCAGTTCTTC	CASSNWQGNSYNEQFF
TRBJ2-3	TRBD2	.	TRBV5-1	17	TGCGCCAGCAGCTTGGCGCGGGGGGGCCTGGGCTCAGATACGCAGTATTTT	CASSLARGGLGSDTQYF
TRBJ2-4	.	once	TRBV14	16	TGTGCCAGCAGCCCTCTCTGGGACGGGCAAAAAAACATTCAGTACTTC	CASSPLWDGQKNIQYF
TRBJ1-1	.	few	TRBV27	14	TGTGCCAGCAGATCTACTTCAGGGGCCACTGAAGCTTTCTTT	CASRSTSGATEAFF
TRBJ1-5	.	.	TRBV5-6	13	TGTGCCAGCAGCTTGGGGTTAAGGCAGCCCCAGCATTTT	CASSLGLRQPQHF
TRBJ1-5	.	.	TRBV6-5	13	TGTGCCAGCGGACCACAGGGCCAGGGACCCCAGCATTTT	CASGPQGQGPQHF
TRBJ2-6	.	.	TRBV19	16	TGTGCCAGTAGTATTCGGGACTCCTCCGCGGCCAACGTCCTGACTTTC	CASSIRDSSAANVLTF
TRBJ2-7	.	.	TRBV7-2	16	TGTGCCAGCAGCTTAGCCTCGGTCTCTGGGTCGTACGAGCAGTACTTC	CASSLASVSGSYEQYF
TRBJ1-3	.	.	TRBV7-3	15	TGTGCCAGCAGCGCTGATGACTTGCCTGGAAACACCATATATTTT	CASSADDLPGNTIYF
TRBJ2-1	TRBD1	.	TRBV27	13	TGTGCTAGCAGTCCAGGGGGCAACAATGAGCAGTTCTTC	CASSPGGNNEQFF
TRBJ1-6	.	few	TRBV21-1	17	TGTGCCACTAAGGGACAGGGGACAGGGTGTGGGAATTCACCCCTCCACTTT	CATKGQGTGCGNSPLHF
TRBJ1-1	.	.	TRBV9	14	TGTGCCAGCAGCGAATCTCTCCGGGCTACTGAAGCTTTCTTT	CASSESLRATEAFF
TRBJ1-5	.	.	TRBV2	14	TGTGCCAGCAGTGAACGGCGGGAGAATCAGCCCCAGCATTTT	CASSERRENQPQHF
TRBJ1-2	.	.	TRBV5-1	13	TGCGCCAGCAGTTCCCAATCGGGGGAGGGCTACACCTTC	CASSSQSGEGYTF